These T cell receptor beta chains were read from a single sample in a study of T cell changes during pregnancy in multiple sclerosis. The method was immunoSEQ multiplex PCR; TCRdb's version includes in-frame clones alone and lacks a portion of them. This table has 30,000 to 40,000 clones, around nine tenths appearing once. Specimen: peripheral blood, collected in the third trimester of pregnancy. Receptors originate from a female donor in good health, enrolled as a control in a pregnancy study. Both conserved end residues are trimmed from each CDR3. D genes are given only for firm matches. Clone size is not always given. Where it is, it says once, few, many or a class for expanded clones.

length | J | size | V | D | CDR3
13 | TRBJ2-3 | - | TRBV11-2 | - | ASSLLTGPTDTQY
12 | TRBJ2-7 | - | TRBV9 | - | ASSEAVDSYEQY
13 | TRBJ1-2 | once | TRBV19 | - | ASSLRLTGLYGYT
12 | TRBJ1-2 | once | TRBV11-2 | - | ASSLVGGDYGYT
13 | TRBJ1-1 | - | TRBV6-5 | TRBD1 | ASTLNRGLNTEAF
13 | TRBJ1-4 | once | TRBV6-1 | - | ASRNRGGTNEKLF
15 | TRBJ1-2 | - | TRBV11-2 | TRBD1 | ASSLDGNPGQNYGYT
11 | TRBJ2-7 | - | TRBV19 | - | ASSIQVPYEQY
12 | TRBJ2-7 | - | TRBV30 | TRBD1 | AWRPGQGIDEQY
15 | TRBJ1-4 | once | TRBV6-4 | TRBD1 | ASSEGDRGRGNEKLF
12 | TRBJ2-1 | - | TRBV6-4 | - | ASSQTTSNDEQF
10 | TRBJ2-7 | - | TRBV19 | - | ASSRRGYEQY
15 | TRBJ1-2 | - | TRBV19 | TRBD1 | ASSPLDRGRFNYGYT
13 | TRBJ2-7 | - | TRBV7-9 | TRBD1 | ASSLTGQAVYEQY
12 | TRBJ1-1 | - | TRBV5-1 | TRBD1 | ASKRGQPNTEAF
12 | TRBJ2-7 | - | TRBV5-4 | - | ASSLRGRVYEQY
13 | TRBJ1-5 | - | TRBV7-2 | - | ASSLTQGSNQPQH
12 | TRBJ1-5 | - | TRBV7-8 | TRBD1 | ASSLGTGNQPQH
14 | TRBJ1-3 | - | TRBV5-6 | - | ASSLWGVGSGNTIY
13 | TRBJ2-1 | - | TRBV7-3 | TRBD2 | ASSLSSGGHNEQF
13 | TRBJ2-3 | once | TRBV19 | - | ASRPAAGFTDTQY
14 | TRBJ1-1 | - | TRBV5-4 | - | ASSLDGAGMNTEAF
11 | TRBJ1-4 | once | TRBV7-9 | - | ASSPQGNEKLF
14 | TRBJ1-2 | - | TRBV9 | TRBD1 | ASSERDRGSGYGYT
10 | TRBJ2-1 | - | TRBV5-6 | - | ASSLSDNEQF
11 | TRBJ1-2 | - | TRBV28 | - | ASTLGGANGYT
13 | TRBJ2-3 | - | TRBV4-3 | TRBD2 | ASSATSGGIDTQY
14 | TRBJ2-5 | - | TRBV5-1 | - | ASSSRGRGSQETQY
13 | TRBJ2-6 | - | TRBV6-5 | TRBD1 | AIRDRNSGANVLT
11 | TRBJ1-2 | - | TRBV6-5 | TRBD1 | ASRRDREYGYT
14 | TRBJ1-1 | - | TRBV7-6 | - | ASSLSRGNSNTEAF
11 | TRBJ2-7 | - | TRBV7-6 | - | ASSPTSLGEQY
15 | TRBJ1-1 | - | TRBV4-1 | TRBD1 | ASRPDRAKDMNTEAF
16 | TRBJ2-7 | - | TRBV7-9 | TRBD1 | ASSPPASTGAFTYEQY
13 | TRBJ1-2 | - | TRBV19 | TRBD1 | ASSAPGQGLLGYT
12 | TRBJ1-2 | - | TRBV18 | - | ASSPQGANYGYT
16 | TRBJ2-2 | - | TRBV5-1 | TRBD2 | ASSFGLAGGPSTGELF
13 | TRBJ1-1 | once | TRBV19 | TRBD1 | ASSIDSAKGGEAF
11 | TRBJ2-4 | - | TRBV4-2 | TRBD2 | ASRGGGGNIQY
13 | TRBJ1-5 | - | TRBV5-4 | TRBD1 | ASSLDREKNQPQH
14 | TRBJ1-1 | - | TRBV19 | - | ASSTDRILGVAEAF
12 | TRBJ1-4 | - | TRBV18 | - | ASSPQQGNEKLF
14 | TRBJ2-7 | - | TRBV28 | TRBD2 | ASSPPGLAGTYEQY
13 | TRBJ2-1 | - | TRBV7-3 | TRBD2 | ASSLMPAGMNEQF
12 | TRBJ1-1 | few | TRBV5-1 | - | ASSFRGANTEAF
12 | TRBJ1-1 | few | TRBV19 | TRBD1 | ASSRTGGNTEAF